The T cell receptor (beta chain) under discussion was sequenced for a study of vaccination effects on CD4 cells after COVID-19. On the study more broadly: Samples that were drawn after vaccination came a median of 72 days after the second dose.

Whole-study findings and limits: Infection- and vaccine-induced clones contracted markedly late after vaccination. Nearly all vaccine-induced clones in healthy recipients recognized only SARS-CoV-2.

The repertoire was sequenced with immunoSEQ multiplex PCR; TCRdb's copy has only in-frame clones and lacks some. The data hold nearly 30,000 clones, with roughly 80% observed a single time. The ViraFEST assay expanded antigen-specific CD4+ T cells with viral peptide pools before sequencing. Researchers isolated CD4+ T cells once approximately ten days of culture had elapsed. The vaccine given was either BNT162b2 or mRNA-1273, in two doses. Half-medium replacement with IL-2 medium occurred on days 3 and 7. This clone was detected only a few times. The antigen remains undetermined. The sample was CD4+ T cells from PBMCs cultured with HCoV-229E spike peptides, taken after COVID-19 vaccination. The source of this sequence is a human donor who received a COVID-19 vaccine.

The CDR3 here is CASSIGGYNEQFF. CDR3 DNA: TGCGCCAGCAGTATTGGCGGATACAATGAGCAGTTCTTC. The genes are TRBV5-1 and TRBJ2-1; the D is unclear. The CDR3 is made up of 13 amino acids. Germline CDR1 and CDR2: SGHRS and YFSETQ. Trimming shortened V by 5 bases and J by 4 bases, and 10 bases separated the two germline ends.